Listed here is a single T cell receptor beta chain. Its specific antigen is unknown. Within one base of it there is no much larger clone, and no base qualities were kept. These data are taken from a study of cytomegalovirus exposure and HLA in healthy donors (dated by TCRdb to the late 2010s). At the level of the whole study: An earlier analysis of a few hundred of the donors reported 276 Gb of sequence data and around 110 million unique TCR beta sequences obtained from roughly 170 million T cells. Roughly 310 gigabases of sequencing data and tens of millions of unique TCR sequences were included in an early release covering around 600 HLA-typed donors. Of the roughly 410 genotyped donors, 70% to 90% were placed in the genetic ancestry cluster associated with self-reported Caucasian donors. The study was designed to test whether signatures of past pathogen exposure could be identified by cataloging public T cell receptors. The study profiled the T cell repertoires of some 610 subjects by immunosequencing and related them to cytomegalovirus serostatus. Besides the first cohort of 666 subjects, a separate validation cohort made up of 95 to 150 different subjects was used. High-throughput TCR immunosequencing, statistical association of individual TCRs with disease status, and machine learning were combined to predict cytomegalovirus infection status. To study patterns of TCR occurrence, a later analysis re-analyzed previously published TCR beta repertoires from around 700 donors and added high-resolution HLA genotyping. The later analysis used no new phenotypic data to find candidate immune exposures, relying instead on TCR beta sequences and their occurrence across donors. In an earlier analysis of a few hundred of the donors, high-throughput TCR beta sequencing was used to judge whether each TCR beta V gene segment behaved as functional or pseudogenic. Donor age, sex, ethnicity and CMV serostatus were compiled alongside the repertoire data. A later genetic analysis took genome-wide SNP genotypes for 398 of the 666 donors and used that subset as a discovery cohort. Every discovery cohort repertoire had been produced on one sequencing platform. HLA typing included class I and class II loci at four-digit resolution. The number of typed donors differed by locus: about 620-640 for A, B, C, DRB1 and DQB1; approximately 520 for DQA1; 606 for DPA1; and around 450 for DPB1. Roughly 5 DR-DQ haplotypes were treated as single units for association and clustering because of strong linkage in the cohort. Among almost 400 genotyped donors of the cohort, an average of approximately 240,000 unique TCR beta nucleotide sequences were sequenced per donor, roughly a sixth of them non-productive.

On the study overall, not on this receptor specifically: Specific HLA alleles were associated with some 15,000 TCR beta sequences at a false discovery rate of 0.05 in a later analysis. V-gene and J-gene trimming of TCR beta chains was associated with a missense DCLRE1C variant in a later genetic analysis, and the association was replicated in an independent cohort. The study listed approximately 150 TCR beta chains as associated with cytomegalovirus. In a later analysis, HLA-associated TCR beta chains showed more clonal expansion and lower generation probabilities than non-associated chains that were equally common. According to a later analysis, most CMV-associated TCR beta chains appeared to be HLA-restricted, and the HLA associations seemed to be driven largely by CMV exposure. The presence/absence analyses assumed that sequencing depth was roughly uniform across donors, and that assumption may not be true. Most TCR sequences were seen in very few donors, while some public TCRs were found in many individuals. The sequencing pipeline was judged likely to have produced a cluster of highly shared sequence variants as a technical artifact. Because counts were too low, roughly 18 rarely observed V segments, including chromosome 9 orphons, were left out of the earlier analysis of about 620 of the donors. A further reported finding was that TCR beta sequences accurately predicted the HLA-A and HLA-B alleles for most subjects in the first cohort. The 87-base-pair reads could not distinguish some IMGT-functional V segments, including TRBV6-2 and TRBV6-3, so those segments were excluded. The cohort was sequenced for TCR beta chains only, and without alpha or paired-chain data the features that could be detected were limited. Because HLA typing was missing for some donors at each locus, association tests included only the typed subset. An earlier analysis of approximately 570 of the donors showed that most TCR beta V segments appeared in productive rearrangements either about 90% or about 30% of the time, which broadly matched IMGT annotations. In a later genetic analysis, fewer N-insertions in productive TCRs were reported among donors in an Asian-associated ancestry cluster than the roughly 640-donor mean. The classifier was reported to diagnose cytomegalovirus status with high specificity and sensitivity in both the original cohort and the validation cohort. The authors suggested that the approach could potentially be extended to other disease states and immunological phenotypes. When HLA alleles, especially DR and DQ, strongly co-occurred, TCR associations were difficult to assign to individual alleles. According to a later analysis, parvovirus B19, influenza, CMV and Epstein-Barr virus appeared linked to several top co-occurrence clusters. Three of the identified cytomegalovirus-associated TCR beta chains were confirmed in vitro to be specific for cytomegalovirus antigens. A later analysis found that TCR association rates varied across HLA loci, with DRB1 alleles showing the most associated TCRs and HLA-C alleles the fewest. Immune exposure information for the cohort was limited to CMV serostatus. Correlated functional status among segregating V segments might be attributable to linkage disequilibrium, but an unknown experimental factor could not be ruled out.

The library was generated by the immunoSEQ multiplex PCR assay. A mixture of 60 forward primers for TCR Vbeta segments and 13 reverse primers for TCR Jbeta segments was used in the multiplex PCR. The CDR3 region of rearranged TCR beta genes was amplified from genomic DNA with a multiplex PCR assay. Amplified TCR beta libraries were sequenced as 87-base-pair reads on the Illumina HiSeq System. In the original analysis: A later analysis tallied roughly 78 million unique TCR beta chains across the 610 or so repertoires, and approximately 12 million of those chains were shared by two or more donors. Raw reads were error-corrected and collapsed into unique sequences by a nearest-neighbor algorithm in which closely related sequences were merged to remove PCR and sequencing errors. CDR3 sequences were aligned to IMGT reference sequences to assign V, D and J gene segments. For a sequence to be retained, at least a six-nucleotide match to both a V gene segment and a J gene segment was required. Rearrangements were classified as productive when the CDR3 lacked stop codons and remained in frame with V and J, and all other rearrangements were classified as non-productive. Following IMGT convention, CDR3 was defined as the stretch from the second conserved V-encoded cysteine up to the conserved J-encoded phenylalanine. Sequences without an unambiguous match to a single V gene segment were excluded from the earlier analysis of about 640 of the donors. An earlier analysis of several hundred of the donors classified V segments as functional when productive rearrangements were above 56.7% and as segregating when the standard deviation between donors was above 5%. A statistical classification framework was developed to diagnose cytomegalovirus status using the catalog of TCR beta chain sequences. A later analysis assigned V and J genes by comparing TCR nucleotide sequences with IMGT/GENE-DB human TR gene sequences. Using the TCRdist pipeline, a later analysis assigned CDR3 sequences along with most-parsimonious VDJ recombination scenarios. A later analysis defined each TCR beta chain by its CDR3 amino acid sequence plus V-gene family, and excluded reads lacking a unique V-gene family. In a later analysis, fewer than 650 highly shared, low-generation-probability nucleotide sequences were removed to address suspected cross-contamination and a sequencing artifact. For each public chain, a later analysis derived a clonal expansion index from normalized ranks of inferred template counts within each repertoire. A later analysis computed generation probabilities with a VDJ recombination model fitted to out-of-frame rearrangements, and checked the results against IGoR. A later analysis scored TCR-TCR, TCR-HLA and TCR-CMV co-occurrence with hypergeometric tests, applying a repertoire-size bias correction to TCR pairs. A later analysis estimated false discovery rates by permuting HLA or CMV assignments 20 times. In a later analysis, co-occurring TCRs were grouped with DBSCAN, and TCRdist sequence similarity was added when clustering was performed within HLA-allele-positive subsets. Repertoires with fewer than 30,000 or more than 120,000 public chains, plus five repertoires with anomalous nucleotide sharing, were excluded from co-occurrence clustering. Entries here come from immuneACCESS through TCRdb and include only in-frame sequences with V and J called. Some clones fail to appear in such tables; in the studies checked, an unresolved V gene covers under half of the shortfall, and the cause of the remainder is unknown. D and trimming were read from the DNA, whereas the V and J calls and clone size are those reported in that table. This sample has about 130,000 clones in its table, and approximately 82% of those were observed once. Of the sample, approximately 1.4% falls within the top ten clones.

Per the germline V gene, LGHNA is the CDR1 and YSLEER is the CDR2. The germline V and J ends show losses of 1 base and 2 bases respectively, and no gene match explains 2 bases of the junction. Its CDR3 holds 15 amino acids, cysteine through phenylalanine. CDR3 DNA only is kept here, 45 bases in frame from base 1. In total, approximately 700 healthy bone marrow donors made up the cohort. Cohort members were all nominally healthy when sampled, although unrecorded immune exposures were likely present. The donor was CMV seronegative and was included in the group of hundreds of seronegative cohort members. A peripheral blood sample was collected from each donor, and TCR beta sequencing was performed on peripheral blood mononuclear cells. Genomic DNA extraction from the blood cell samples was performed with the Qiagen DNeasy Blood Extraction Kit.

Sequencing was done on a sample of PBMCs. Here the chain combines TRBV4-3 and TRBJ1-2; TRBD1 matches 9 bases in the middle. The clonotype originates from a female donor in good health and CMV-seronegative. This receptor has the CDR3 CASSQAGTGNYGYTF. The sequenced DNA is TGCGCCAGCAGCCAAGCCGGGACAGGGAACTATGGCTACACCTTC.